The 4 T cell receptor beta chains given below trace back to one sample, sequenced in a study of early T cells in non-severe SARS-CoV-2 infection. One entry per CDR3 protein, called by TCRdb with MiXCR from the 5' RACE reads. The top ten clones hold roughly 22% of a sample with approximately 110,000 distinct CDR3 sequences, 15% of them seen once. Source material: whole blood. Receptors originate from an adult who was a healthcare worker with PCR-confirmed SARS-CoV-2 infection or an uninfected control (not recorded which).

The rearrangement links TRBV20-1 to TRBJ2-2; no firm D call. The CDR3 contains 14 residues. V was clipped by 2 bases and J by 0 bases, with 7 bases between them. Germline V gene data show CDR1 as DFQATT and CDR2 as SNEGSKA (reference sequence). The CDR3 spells CSARFGANTGELFF. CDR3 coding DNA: TGCAGTGCTAGATTTGGGGCGAACACCGGGGAGCTGTTTTTT.

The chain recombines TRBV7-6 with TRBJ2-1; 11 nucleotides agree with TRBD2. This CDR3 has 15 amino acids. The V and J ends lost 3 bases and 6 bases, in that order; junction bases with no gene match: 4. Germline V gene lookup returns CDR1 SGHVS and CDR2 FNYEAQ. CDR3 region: CASSFGLAGVNEQFF. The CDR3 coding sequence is TGTGCCAGCAGCTTCGGACTAGCGGGCGTCAATGAGCAGTTCTTC.

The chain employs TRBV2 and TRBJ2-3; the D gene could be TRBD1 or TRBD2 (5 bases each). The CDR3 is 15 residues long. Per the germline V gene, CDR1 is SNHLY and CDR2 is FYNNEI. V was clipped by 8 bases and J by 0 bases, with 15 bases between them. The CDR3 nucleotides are TGTGCCAGCGGCGCCGGGGCACATAGCACAGATACGCAGTATTTT. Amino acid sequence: CASGAGAHSTDTQYF.

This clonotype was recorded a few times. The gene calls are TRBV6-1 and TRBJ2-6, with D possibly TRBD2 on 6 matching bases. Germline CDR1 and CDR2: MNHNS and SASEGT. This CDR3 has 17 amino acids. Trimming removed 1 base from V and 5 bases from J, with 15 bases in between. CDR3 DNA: TGTGCCAGCAGTGAAGGGGGGGAACTACTTTGGGCCAACGTCCTGACTTTC. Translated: CASSEGGELLWANVLTF.